This T cell receptor (beta chain) appears in the sequencing data of a study of blood T cells in healthy people across ages. Study results and caveats: Estimated diversity that came from one million T cells was considered an underestimate.

The sample holds a few counts of this clonotype. The antigen remains unidentified. Isolating PBMCs gave at least 7 million of these cells per sample. Germline V CDR1 and CDR2: ENHRY, SYGVKD. The CDR3 has 13 amino acids. V was pared by 6 bases and J by 3 bases, with 11 bases between. A second PCR of 7 to 11 cycles used a sample-barcoded 5' primer and a J-beta primer mix. Each TCR beta cDNA got a 12-nucleotide random molecular identifier. The study obtained at least 3 million CDR3-containing paired-end reads from every sample. TCRdb redid the calling of the 5' RACE reads with MiXCR, one entry per CDR3 protein. There are about 730,000 distinct CDR3 sequences in the sample; approximately 39% occur only once, and 20% to 25% lies in the top ten.

The genes are TRBV10-3 and TRBJ1-2, with a tentative D call TRBD1 (6 bases). The clonotype was recovered from a woman aged 60-75 years in good health. Sequencing was carried out using blood. This CDR3 is CAISRQDDYGYTF. The CDR3 DNA follows: TGTGCCATCAGCAGACAGGACGACTATGGCTACACCTTC.